This passage covers 9 T cell receptor beta chains from one sample sequenced in a study of OX40 agonist ivuxolimab in advanced cancers. Method: immunoSEQ multiplex PCR; TCRdb's copy keeps in-frame clones and lacks some. This table has 100,000 or so clones, approximately 90% appearing once. Sequences were derived from CD4+ or CD8+ T cells sorted from blood, sampled in a trial of the OX40 agonist ivuxolimab. All receptors come from an adult with an advanced solid tumor such as melanoma, head and neck, liver or kidney cancer.

The genes are TRBV28 and TRBJ2-6, with 8 bases identical to TRBD1. After removal of 4 bases from V and 13 bases from J, the junction contained 12 bases not matched to a gene. The CDR3 length is 15 residues. The germline gives CDR1 MDHEN, CDR2 SYDVKM. CDR3 coding DNA: TGTGCCAGCAGTTCCCCGGGACAGGTGCCACCGGTCCTGACTTTC. Translated, it gives CASSSPGQVPPVLTF.

The rearrangement uses TRBV10-2 and TRBJ2-1; 7 nucleotides line up with TRBD1. This CDR3 has 13 amino acids. Germline CDR1 is WSHSY and CDR2 is SAAADI. The V gene end was trimmed by 7 bases and the J gene end by 7 bases; junction bases not matched to a gene: 7. CDR3 bases: TGCGCCAGCAATCCCGGGACAGATAATGAGCAGTTCTTC. Its protein product is CASNPGTDNEQFF.

This chain joins TRBV7-8 and TRBJ2-7, with D uncertain. Deletions cut 8 bases from V and 0 bases from J, with 11 bases between. Germline CDR1 reads SGHVS; CDR2 reads FQNEAQ. The CDR3 contains 13 residues. CDR3 DNA sequence: TGTGCCAGCGGATGGACGCCCTCCTACGAGCAGTACTTC. Its translation: CASGWTPSYEQYF. Drawing the rest from reference TRBV7-8 and TRBJ2-7, the complete variable domain is GAGVSQSPRYKVAKRGQDVALRCDPISGHVSLFWYQQALGQGPEFLTYFQNEAQLDKSGLPSDRFFAERPEGSVSTLKIQRTQQEDSAVYLCASGWTPSYEQYFGPGTRLTVT.

The chain joins TRBV30 to TRBJ2-7; a possible D gene is TRBD1 (6 bases). The CDR3 extends over 12 amino acids. Germline lookup yields CDR1 GTSNPN and CDR2 SVGIG (reference sequence). Trimming pared 7 bases from V and 2 bases from J, leaving 12 bases between. This chain's CDR3 is CALQGSTYEQYF. The CDR3, as DNA: TGTGCCTTACAGGGCAGTACCTACGAGCAGTACTTC.

The chain recombines TRBV19 with TRBJ2-1, with D uncertain. Per germline, CDR1 LNHDA and CDR2 SQIVND (reference sequence). V lost 4 bases and J 10 bases, leaving 14 bases between the germline ends. The CDR3 is made up of 13 amino acids. The DNA for the CDR3 is TGTGCCAGTAGTAGAGCCTCAGGTATCGAGCAGTTCTTC. Residues: CASSRASGIEQFF. The entire variable domain, with the rest obtained from reference TRBV19 and TRBJ2-1, is as follows: DGGITQSPKYLFRKEGQNVTLSCEQNLNHDAMYWYRQDPGQGLRLIYYSQIVNDFQKGDIAEGYSVSREKKESFPLTVTSAQKNPTAFYLCASSRASGIEQFFGPGTRLTVL.

V gene TRBV2 combines with J gene TRBJ1-5; D is perhaps TRBD1 (6 bases). Germline loops: CDR1 SNHLY, CDR2 FYNNEI. The ends were cut back, 6 bases at V and 6 bases at J, with 12 bases in the middle. The CDR3 is made up of 13 amino acids. The CDR3 sequence is CASSVQGTQPQHF. CDR3 in DNA: TGTGCCAGCAGCGTACAGGGTACTCAGCCCCAGCATTTT.

The rearrangement joins TRBV5-1 to TRBJ1-5, with TRBD1 matching over 7 bases. The trim removed 5 bases at V and 1 base at J, leaving 6 bases unmatched. This CDR3 has 15 amino acids. CDR1 SGHRS and CDR2 YFSETQ come from the germline V gene. In DNA form, the CDR3 reads TGCGCCAGCAGAAATGCGACAGGGAGCAATCAGCCCCAGCATTTT. It encodes CASRNATGSNQPQHF.

J is TRBJ2-2 and V is TRBV18, with 7 bases matching TRBD1. V shed 3 bases and J 6 bases; nucleotides not matched to a gene: 4. Germline V gives CDR1 KGHSH, CDR2 LQKENI. The CDR3 contains 14 residues. For the CDR3, the DNA is TGTGCCAGCTCACCGCGACAGGGCCCCGGGGAGCTGTTTTTT. This encodes CASSPRQGPGELFF.

The J gene is TRBJ2-1, the V gene TRBV5-1; 13 nucleotides align to TRBD2. Germline values: CDR1 SGHRS, CDR2 YFSETQ. The V and J ends lost 4 bases and 3 bases, in that order; junction bases with no gene match: 4. The CDR3 is made up of 16 amino acids. The CDR3 coding sequence is TGCGCCAGCAGCCTCCGGACTAGCGGGGGCTACAATGAGCAGTTCTTC. This translates into CASSLRTSGGYNEQFF.